This TCR beta chain was sequenced during a study of shared clonotypes between healthy human individuals. For the study at large: In total, the donors were two women and a few men aged 18 to 49. Notes on the study in general: Sorted-subset sequencing, rarefaction showed, was incomplete despite large depth. An expected dependence of interdonor clonotype sharing on sequencing depth was noted.

Remarks on this clone: Antigen: not known.

Trimming stripped 4 bases from V and 8 bases from J, with 11 bases between. The CDR3 loop spans 13 amino acids. Germline CDR1 MNHEY, CDR2 SMNVEV (reference sequence). The data were produced by immunoSEQ multiplex PCR, yet TCRdb's version contains in-frame clones alone and is incomplete. The data hold some 2.3 million clones, with just over 90% observed a single time. This sequence originates from a man younger than 35 in good health. Some clones in this sample may be carry-over from other donors' samples. Sequenced: naive CD4+ T cells from PBMCs. Subset denoted: CD45RA+ positively selected. This chain uses TRBV27 with TRBJ1-4; D might be TRBD1 (5 bases). In nucleotides, the CDR3 is TGTGCCAGCAGTTGGGACCGAGGGGAAAAACTGTTTTTT. It yields the protein CASSWDRGEKLFF. The whole variable domain, remainder taken from reference TRBV27 and TRBJ1-4, is EAQVTQNPRYLITVTGKKLTVTCSQNMNHEYMSWYRQDPGLGLRQIYYSMNVEVTDKGDVPEGYKVSRKEKRNFPLILESPSPNQTSLYFCASSWDRGEKLFFGSGTQLSVL.